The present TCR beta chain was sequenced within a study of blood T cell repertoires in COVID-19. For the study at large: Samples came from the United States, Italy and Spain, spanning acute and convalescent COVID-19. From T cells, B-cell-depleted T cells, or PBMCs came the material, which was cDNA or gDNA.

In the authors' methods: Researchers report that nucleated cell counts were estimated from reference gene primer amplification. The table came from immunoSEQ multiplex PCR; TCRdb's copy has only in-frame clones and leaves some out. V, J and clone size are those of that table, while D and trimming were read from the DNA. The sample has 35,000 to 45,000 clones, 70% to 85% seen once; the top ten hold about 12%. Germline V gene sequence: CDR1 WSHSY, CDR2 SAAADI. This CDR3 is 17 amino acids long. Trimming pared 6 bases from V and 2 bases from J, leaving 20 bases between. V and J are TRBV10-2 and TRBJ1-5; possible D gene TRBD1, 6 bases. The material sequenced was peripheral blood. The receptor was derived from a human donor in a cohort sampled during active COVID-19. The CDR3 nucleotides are TGCGCCAGCAGCCTAGGGGGGGCTGGGTACGGCAATCAGCCCCAGCATTTT. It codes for CASSLGGAGYGNQPQHF.